This T cell receptor (beta chain) derives from a study of response to subunit inactivated influenza vaccine. CDR1 is SQVTM, CDR2 ANQGSEA, per germline. The CDR3 sequence is 13 residues long. Germline trimming cut 2 bases from V and 5 bases from J; bases unmatched to any gene: 4. TCRdb redid the calling of the RT-PCR reads with MiXCR, one entry per CDR3 protein. The table includes roughly 760,000 distinct CDR3 sequences, roughly 20% detected once. The chain joins TRBV29-1 to TRBJ2-7; 9 bases match TRBD1. The receptor was derived from a man over 45 who received an inactivated influenza vaccine. Specimen: PBMCs from blood, collected roughly 5 days after vaccination. CDR3 residues: CSVERDRADEQYF. The CDR3, as DNA: TGCAGCGTTGAAAGGGACAGGGCCGACGAGCAGTACTTC.